The 14 T cell receptor beta chains listed next were all sequenced from one sample in a study of shared clonotypes between healthy human individuals (dated by TCRdb to 2020 to 2022). Library construction relied on the immunoSEQ multiplex PCR assay. As stored in TCRdb, this immuneACCESS dataset retains in-frame rearrangements with V and J assigned. A fraction of the clones does not appear; measured against another copy, unresolved V genes explain less than half of the discrepancy, and the remainder lacks a known reason. In this sample the table shows under 85,000 clones, under 65% of which occur a single time. The ten largest clones capture under 65% of the sample. Sequenced sample: memory CD8+ T cells sorted from blood. The cell subset or site tag for this specimen amounts to: CD45RO+ cells pooled with CCR7-negative TemRA cells. Receptor source: a man aged 25-45 years in good health.

The rearrangement uses TRBV5-1 and TRBJ2-5; D may correspond to TRBD1 or TRBD2 (6 bases each). The CDR3 has 13 amino acids. Trimming cost V 3 bases and J 5 bases, with 11 bases left between them. Germline values: CDR1 SGHRS, CDR2 YFSETQ. CDR3 region: CASSSLGGETQYF. CDR3 nucleotides: TGCGCCAGCAGCTCCCTAGGGGGGGAGACCCAGTACTTC.

The chain has TRBV11-1 and TRBJ1-2; the D gene is possibly TRBD1 (6 bases). CDR3 length: 16 residues. CDR1 and CDR2 (germline): SGHAT, FQDESV (reference sequence). The V and J ends lost 1 base and 2 bases respectively, with 14 bases between them. The CDR3 DNA is TGTGCCAGCAGCTTAGACTATCGGGGACACAACTATGGCTACACCTTC. The encoded protein is CASSLDYRGHNYGYTF.

The rearrangement links TRBV2 to TRBJ2-5, with D unresolved. The germline V gene has CDR1 SNHLY and CDR2 FYNNEI. The V and J ends lost 4 bases and 1 base respectively, with 4 bases between them. This CDR3 spans 12 amino acids. The CDR3 DNA follows: TGTGCCAGCAGTGTTCTCCAAGAGACCCAGTACTTC. As protein: CASSVLQETQYF.

The chain has TRBV19 and TRBJ2-7; 11 bases match TRBD2. Germline values: CDR1 LNHDA, CDR2 SQIVND (reference sequence). The CDR3 is 15 residues long. The ends lost 3 bases at V and 5 bases at J; junction bases unmatched: 6. As DNA, the CDR3 is TGTGCCAGTAGTATCTTAGCGGGAGGGTTAAACGAGCAGTACTTC. It codes for CASSILAGGLNEQYF.

The CDR3 reads CASSPQRDRGYEQYF. The DNA for the CDR3 is TGTGCCAGCTCACCACAGAGGGACAGGGGATACGAGCAGTACTTC. This chain connects TRBV18 to TRBJ2-7, with 10 positions matching TRBD1. The CDR3 is 15 amino acids. V was clipped by 1 base and J by 4 bases; unmatched bases: 4. Germline V CDR1 and CDR2: KGHSH, LQKENI.

The genes are TRBV25-1 and TRBJ2-5, with D tentatively TRBD2 (6 bases). The V gene's germline CDR1 is MGHDK and CDR2 SYGVNS. The V and J ends lost 4 bases and 4 bases respectively, with 13 bases between them. The CDR3 has 14 residues. CDR3 region: CASSGGSEGETQYF. The CDR3 DNA reads TGTGCCAGCAGTGGCGGGTCGGAGGGAGAGACCCAGTACTTC.

V is TRBV7-2 and J is TRBJ2-7; a possible D gene is TRBD2 (6 bases). This CDR3 spans 14 amino acids. Germline CDR1 and CDR2: SGHTA and FQGNSA. Trimming removed 2 bases from V and 7 bases from J, with 15 bases in between. The CDR3 DNA follows: TGTGCCAGCAGCTTAAGGCAGGGAGGCATTGAGCAGTACTTC. Its protein product is CASSLRQGGIEQYF.

In its sample, this clone was seen a few times. The gene calls are TRBV9 and TRBJ2-4; weak D call: TRBD2 (6 bases). Germline CDR1 reads SGDLS; CDR2 reads YYNGEE. The V gene lost 3 bases and the J gene lost 0 bases, with 13 bases spanning the gap. The CDR3 extends over 16 amino acids. This CDR3 reads CASSAGWRVAKNIQYF. Written as DNA, the CDR3 is TGTGCCAGCAGCGCGGGCTGGAGGGTAGCCAAAAACATTCAGTACTTC.

This clone has more than one count but fewer than ten. The J gene is TRBJ2-1, the V gene TRBV15; D gene unclear. V dropped 7 bases and J dropped 0 bases, with 16 bases sitting between them. The germline V gene encodes CDR1 LNHNV and CDR2 YYDKDF (reference sequence). The CDR3 covers 16 residues. DNA for the CDR3: TGTGCCACCACCTCTCCAGCGCTTAGCTCCTACAATGAGCAGTTCTTC. Translating gives CATTSPALSSYNEQFF.

The chain carries TRBV27 and TRBJ2-6, with 8 bases fitting TRBD1. CDR1 and CDR2 (germline): MNHEY, SMNVEV (reference sequence). The CDR3 loop spans 21 amino acids. V was pared by 4 bases and J by 0 bases, with 17 bases of the junction left unmatched. The CDR3 is CASSSTRTGSKLHSGANVLTF. The CDR3, as DNA: TGTGCCAGCAGTTCCACAAGGACAGGGTCTAAACTCCACTCTGGGGCCAACGTCCTGACTTTC.

V is TRBV7-2 and J is TRBJ1-4; D is possibly TRBD1 (5 bases). The CDR3 is 14 amino acids. The germline CDR1 and CDR2 sequences are SGHTA and FQGNSA. V was clipped by 0 bases and J by 8 bases, with 10 bases between them. The DNA for the CDR3 is TGTGCCAGCAGCTTAGCGGGAGGGACCGAAAAACTGTTTTTT. The encoded protein is CASSLAGGTEKLFF.

Relative to its sample, this clone is medium-sized (0.01 to 0.1%). The chain recombines TRBV4-3 with TRBJ2-6; D is undetermined. This CDR3 has 20 residues. Trimming pared 0 bases from V and 4 bases from J, leaving 22 bases between. Germline CDR1 LGHNA, CDR2 YSLEER. CDR3 bases: TGCGCCAGCAGCCAAGAAGGGTCGCGGTCCTCCCTCGGCGGGGCCAACGTCCTGACTTTC. This codes for CASSQEGSRSSLGGANVLTF.

A single count supports this clone. V is TRBV25-1 and J is TRBJ2-5; possibly TRBD1 or TRBD2 for D (5 bases each). Per germline, CDR1 MGHDK and CDR2 SYGVNS. This CDR3 comprises 13 residues. V lost 7 bases and J lost 5, with 14 bases in between. The CDR3 loop is CASTGTFQETQYF. CDR3 bases: TGTGCCAGCACCGGGACCTTCCAGGAGACCCAGTACTTC.

This sequence joins TRBV25-1 and TRBJ1-1, with a weak D call TRBD1 (6 bases). This CDR3 is 15 amino acids long. V shed 1 base and J shed 10 bases, with 19 bases lying between them. From germline, CDR1 is MGHDK and CDR2 SYGVNS. CDR3 sequence reads: CASSEFRGQEIVAFF. The CDR3, as DNA: TGTGCCAGCAGTGAATTCAGGGGCCAGGAGATCGTAGCTTTCTTT.